The entry below describes one T cell receptor (beta chain). As yet, its antigen is unknown. The same CDR3 also results from other DNA sequences found in this sample. The record originates from a study of shared clonotypes between healthy human individuals. The CDR3 sequence is 12 residues long. V was cut by 0 bases and J by 2 bases, with 3 bases left in between. Per germline, CDR1 SGHRS and CDR2 YFSETQ. Findings and limits, study-wide: Sampling covered blood only; tissue repertoires likely differ. It was observed that about 5% of naive CD4 clonotypes were shared across several donors.

An even split of each subset's genomic DNA across several immunoSEQ plates was performed. The method was immunoSEQ multiplex PCR; TCRdb's version includes in-frame clones alone and lacks a portion of them. The sample has about 2.4 million clones, more than 85% seen once; the top ten hold about 0.38%. The sequencing sample was made of naive CD4+ T cells from PBMCs. Specified subset: CD45RA+ positively selected. The receptor comes from a man between 18 and 29 years old in good health. Some clones in this sample may be carry-over from other donors' samples. The chain carries TRBV5-1 and TRBJ2-7; D not resolved. The CDR3 DNA follows: TGCGCCAGCAGCTTGGTGCCCTACGAGCAGTACTTC. Translation gives CASSLVPYEQYF.